These 22 T cell receptor beta chains share one sample of origin, sequenced in a study of blood T cells in healthy people across ages. Primers used in a second PCR of roughly 7 to 12 cycles were a sample-barcoded 5' primer and a J-beta primer mix. From the 5' RACE reads, TCRdb called clonotypes with MiXCR, one entry per CDR3 protein. The sample contains roughly 1.6 million distinct CDR3 sequences, 34% of which appear only once. The sequenced material came from blood. These TCRs come from a woman aged 25 to 39 in good health.

J is TRBJ2-7 and V is TRBV20-1; 7 bases match TRBD2. Germline assignment: CDR1 DFQATT and CDR2 SNEGSKA (reference sequence). This CDR3 has 13 amino acids. V trimming: 2 bases; J trimming: 3 bases; junction bases outside the gene matches: 4. CDR3 nucleotide sequence: TGCAGTGCTAGAATACGGGACTACTACGAGCAGTACTTC. As protein: CSARIRDYYEQYF.

This clonotype was picked up a small number of times. The gene calls are TRBV20-1 and TRBJ2-1; 14 positions match TRBD2. The CDR3 loop spans 14 amino acids. Losses at the gene ends were 3 bases for V and 8 bases for J; bases not matched to a gene: 3. From germline, CDR1 is DFQATT and CDR2 SNEGSKA (reference sequence). The CDR3, as DNA: TGCAGTGCTAGCGGGACTAGCGGGAGCGATGAGCAGTTCTTC. Protein sequence: CSASGTSGSDEQFF.

The chain has TRBV11-2 and TRBJ2-7; TRBD1 might be the D (6 bases). Germline V gene sequence: CDR1 SGHAT, CDR2 FQNNGV. Trimming pared 0 bases from V and 4 bases from J, leaving 13 bases between. The CDR3 loop spans 15 amino acids. The CDR3 loop reads CASSLDRTGLYEQYF. The CDR3 DNA reads TGTGCCAGCAGCTTAGATCGAACAGGGCTATACGAGCAGTACTTC.

The chain uses TRBV20-1 and TRBJ2-7, with a possible D match to TRBD2 (6 bases). The germline V gene encodes CDR1 DFQATT and CDR2 SNEGSKA (reference sequence). V was clipped by 6 bases and J by 3 bases, with 18 bases between them. The CDR3 sequence is 14 residues long. The chain's CDR3 is CSAPGTGGLYEQYF. The CDR3 coding sequence is TGCAGTGCGCCCGGGACTGGCGGCCTCTACGAGCAGTACTTC.

This clonotype occurred a few times. This chain links TRBV4-2 with TRBJ2-3; TRBD2 aligns across 7 bases. This CDR3 contains 16 residues. CDR1 and CDR2 from the germline V gene are LGHNA and YNFKEQ. The trim removed 4 bases at V and 2 bases at J, leaving 9 bases unmatched. This chain's CDR3 is CASSPFGGYPTDTQYF. The CDR3, as DNA: TGTGCCAGCAGCCCCTTCGGGGGGTACCCCACAGATACGCAGTATTTT.

This clonotype appeared a few times. V is TRBV10-3 and J is TRBJ2-1, with 14 bases that match TRBD2. Trimming cost V 7 bases and J 7 bases; bases outside gene matches: 6. The CDR3 runs to 15 residues. Germline values: CDR1 ENHRY, CDR2 SYGVKD. In nucleotides, the CDR3 is TGTGCCATCAACCCGGGACTAGCGGGAGCTAATGAGCAGTTCTTC. Amino acid sequence: CAINPGLAGANEQFF.

Concerning this clonotype: One junction end disagrees with the germline gene, perhaps due to a read error. The chain carries TRBV30 and TRBJ2-7; D perhaps matches TRBD1 (6 bases). This CDR3 spans 14 amino acids. CDR1 GTSNPN and CDR2 SVGIG come from the germline V gene (reference sequence). In nucleotides, the CDR3 is TGTGCCTGGAGTGCAGGGACACTCCGCTACGAGCGGTACTTC. It codes for CAWSAGTLRYERYF. Filled out from reference TRBV30 and TRBJ2-7, the complete variable domain reads SQTIHQWPATLVQPVGSPLSLECTVEGTSNPNLYWYRQAAGRGLQLLFYSVGIGQISSEVPQNLSASRPQDRQFILSSKKLLLSDSGFYLCAWSAGTLRYERYFGPGTRLTVT.

This clonotype was found a few times. This rearrangement joins TRBV10-3 to TRBJ2-7; a possible D gene is TRBD1 (5 bases). V dropped 0 bases and J dropped 0 bases, with 9 bases sitting between them. Germline V lookup: CDR1 ENHRY, CDR2 SYGVKD. This CDR3 contains 15 residues. CDR3 DNA: TGTGCCATCAGTGAGTCGCTACAGGTCTCCTACGAGCAGTACTTC. It is translated as CAISESLQVSYEQYF.

This clonotype was found a few times. The rearrangement joins TRBV7-3 to TRBJ1-1; D is unresolved. Looked up from germline, CDR1 is SGHTA and CDR2 is FQGTGA. The length of the CDR3 is 13 residues. The V end was cut by 3 bases, the J end by 3 bases, with 8 bases between. CDR3 nucleotides: TGTGCCAGCAGCTTGATGCCTCACACTGAAGCTTTCTTT. As protein: CASSLMPHTEAFF.

This clonotype was detected only a few times. CDR3 DNA sequence: TGTGCCAGCAGCTTTTCCGGAACAGGGCAAAGAGGAGCCAAAAACATTCAGTACTTC. This sequence encodes CASSFSGTGQRGAKNIQYF. The V and J genes are TRBV11-2 and TRBJ2-4, with D possibly being TRBD1 (6 bases). This CDR3 region has 19 residues. The germline V gene encodes CDR1 SGHAT and CDR2 FQNNGV. V lost 3 bases and J 0 bases, leaving 21 bases between the germline ends. The complete variable domain, with remaining parts taken from reference TRBV11-2 and TRBJ2-4, reads EAGVAQSPRYKIIEKRQSVAFWCNPISGHATLYWYQQILGQGPKLLIQFQNNGVVDDSQLPKDRFSAERLKGVDSTLKIQPAKLEDSAVYLCASSFSGTGQRGAKNIQYFGAGTRLSVL.

The V gene is TRBV5-1, the J gene TRBJ2-7; 7 nucleotides line up with TRBD1. This CDR3 region has 17 residues. The germline V gene encodes CDR1 SGHRS and CDR2 YFSETQ. The trim removed 5 bases at V and 3 bases at J, leaving 17 bases unmatched. The CDR3 here is CASRPGTDFQSLYEQYF. As DNA, the CDR3 is TGCGCCAGCAGGCCCGGGACAGACTTTCAATCCCTCTACGAGCAGTACTTC.

The chain uses TRBV27 and TRBJ2-1; 8 bases agree with TRBD2. Per germline, CDR1 MNHEY and CDR2 SMNVEV (reference sequence). The CDR3 is 14 residues long. This CDR3 is CGSPGTGLENEQFF. The CDR3 nucleotides are TGTGGCTCCCCCGGGACGGGACTAGAGAATGAGCAGTTCTTC.

This sequence joins TRBV28 and TRBJ2-3; 8 bases match TRBD2. The CDR3 extends over 16 amino acids. Looked up from germline, CDR1 is MDHEN and CDR2 is SYDVKM. Unmatched junction bases numbered 10, after V lost 2 bases and J lost 6 bases. CDR3 protein: CASSLASGPPGDTQYF. As DNA, the CDR3 is TGTGCCAGCAGTTTAGCTAGCGGGCCCCCAGGGGATACGCAGTATTTT.

The rearrangement uses TRBV9 and TRBJ1-2; 9 positions match TRBD1. Trimming cost V 3 bases and J 5 bases; bases outside gene matches: 5. This CDR3 comprises 14 residues. CDR1 and CDR2 from the germline V gene are SGDLS and YYNGEE. This CDR3 is CASSGGQGRYGYTF. Here the CDR3 DNA reads TGTGCCAGCAGCGGGGGACAGGGAAGATATGGCTACACCTTC. The full variable domain, in which reference TRBV9 and TRBJ1-2 provide the parts outside the CDR3, is DSGVTQTPKHLITATGQRVTLRCSPRSGDLSVYWYQQSLDQGLQFLIQYYNGEERAKGNILERFSAQQFPDLHSELNLSSLELGDSALYFCASSGGQGRYGYTFGSGTRLTVV.

This clonotype has just a few counts. The J gene is TRBJ2-3, the V gene TRBV11-2; D call uncertain. Germline CDR1 reads SGHAT; CDR2 reads FQNNGV. CDR3 length equals 17 residues. V dropped 1 base and J dropped 2 bases, with 16 bases sitting between them. DNA for the CDR3: TGTGCCAGCAGCTTAGTGGGCTACCGAGGAAACACAGATACGCAGTATTTT. Its protein product is CASSLVGYRGNTDTQYF. Full variable domain (remainder filled in from reference TRBV11-2 and TRBJ2-3): EAGVAQSPRYKIIEKRQSVAFWCNPISGHATLYWYQQILGQGPKLLIQFQNNGVVDDSQLPKDRFSAERLKGVDSTLKIQPAKLEDSAVYLCASSLVGYRGNTDTQYFGPGTRLTVL.

This clonotype was seen a few times. The junction differs from germline at one of its ends, possibly a read error. This chain connects TRBV5-1 to TRBJ2-7; 7 bases match TRBD1. Germline V CDR1 and CDR2: SGHRS, YFSETQ. The length of the CDR3 is 15 residues. The DNA of the CDR3 is TGCGCCAGCGGCTTGTTGAGGGACAGCTCCTACAAGCAGTACTTC. Translating it yields CASGLLRDSSYKQYF. Full variable domain (rest looked up from reference TRBV5-1 and TRBJ2-7): KAGVTQTPRYLIKTRGQQVTLSCSPISGHRSVSWYQQTPGQGLQFLFEYFSETQRNKGNFPGRFSGRQFSNSRSEMNVSTLELGDSALYLCASGLLRDSSYKQYFGPGTRLTVT.

The chain carries TRBV7-9 and TRBJ2-2; no clear D gene. CDR3 length equals 18 residues. Trimming removed 5 bases at V and 2 bases at J, with 21 bases between. Germline V gene sequence: CDR1 SEHNR, CDR2 FQNEAQ (reference sequence). CDR3 sequence (DNA): TGTGCCAGCAGCCTGAAAGCGAGGCCGCTACTTAACACCGGGGAGCTGTTTTTT. This encodes CASSLKARPLLNTGELFF.

This chain uses TRBV10-3 with TRBJ2-1; 9 bases align to TRBD2. Losses at the gene ends were 10 bases for V and 10 bases for J; bases not matched to a gene: 14. The CDR3 length is 14 residues. CDR1 and CDR2 (germline): ENHRY, SYGVKD. The CDR3 spells CATWGALAGREQFF. Here the CDR3 DNA reads TGTGCCACCTGGGGGGCCCTAGCGGGAAGGGAGCAGTTCTTC.

The chain combines TRBV4-1 with TRBJ2-3; 9 nucleotides agree with TRBD2. The trim removed 1 base at V and 6 bases at J, leaving 8 bases unmatched. Germline V lookup: CDR1 MGHRA, CDR2 YSYEKL. The CDR3 covers 16 residues. The CDR3 region is CASSQVASGKIDTQYF. The CDR3 nucleotides read TGCGCCAGCAGCCAAGTCGCTAGCGGGAAGATCGATACGCAGTATTTT.

The count of this clonotype is one. The chain employs TRBV5-6 and TRBJ1-1; D is undetermined. V lost 1 base and J lost 8, with 9 bases in between. Germline loops: CDR1 SGHDT, CDR2 YYEEEE. The CDR3 is 12 amino acids. This chain's CDR3 is CASSLSGKEAFF. The CDR3 nucleotides read TGTGCCAGCAGCTTGTCCGGAAAAGAAGCTTTCTTT.

There are many counts of this clonotype. The V and J genes are TRBV10-3 and TRBJ2-6; D is unclear. Germline CDR1 ENHRY, CDR2 SYGVKD. The CDR3 extends over 17 amino acids. V lost 0 bases, J lost 2 bases, and 11 bases lay in between. The CDR3 DNA reads as TGTGCCATCAGTGAGTCGGGCGGTACAGCTGGGGCCAACGTCCTGACTTTC. This sequence encodes CAISESGGTAGANVLTF.

This clonotype was picked up many times. This chain links TRBV3-1 with TRBJ1-2; tentatively, D is TRBD1 (6 bases). Trimming cost V 2 bases and J 7 bases, with 17 bases left between them. The CDR3 contains 15 residues. CDR1 is LGHDT and CDR2 is YNNKEL in the germline V gene (reference sequence). The CDR3 here is CASSQRGPGQSGYTF. Written as DNA, the CDR3 is TGTGCCAGCAGCCAACGAGGACCGGGACAATCTGGCTACACCTTC.